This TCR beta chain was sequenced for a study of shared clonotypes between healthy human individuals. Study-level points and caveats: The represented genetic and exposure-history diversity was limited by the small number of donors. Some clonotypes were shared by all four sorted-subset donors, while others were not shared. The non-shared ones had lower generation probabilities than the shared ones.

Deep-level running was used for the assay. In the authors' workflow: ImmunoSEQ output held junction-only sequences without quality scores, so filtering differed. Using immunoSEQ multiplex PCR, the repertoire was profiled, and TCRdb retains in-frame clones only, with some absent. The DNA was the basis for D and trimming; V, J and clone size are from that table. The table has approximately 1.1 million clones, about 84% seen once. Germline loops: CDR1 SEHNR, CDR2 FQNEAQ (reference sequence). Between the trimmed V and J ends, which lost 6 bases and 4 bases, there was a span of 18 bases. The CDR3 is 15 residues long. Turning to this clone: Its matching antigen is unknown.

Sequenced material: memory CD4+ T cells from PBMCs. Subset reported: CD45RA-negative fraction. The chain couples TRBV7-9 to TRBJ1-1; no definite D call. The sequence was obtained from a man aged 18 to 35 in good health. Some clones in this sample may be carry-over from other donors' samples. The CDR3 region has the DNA TGTGCCAGCAGTTACAGCGGGATGCTTTTCACTGAAGCTTTCTTT. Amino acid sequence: CASSYSGMLFTEAFF.